The 24 T cell receptor beta chains below come from one sample, sequenced in a study of T cells in Graves' hyperthyroidism and ophthalmopathy. The investigators amplified TCR beta CDR3 regions from RNA transcripts. With the HTBI primer set, the TCR CDR3 went through a first round of RT-PCR. TCRdb fed the multiplex PCR reads into MiXCR, producing one record per CDR3 protein. The sample has 330,000 or so distinct CDR3 sequences; roughly 18% are singletons. Sequenced: blood. The source is a woman aged 40 to 49 with Graves' ophthalmopathy.

This clonotype was counted at least ten times. The chain uses TRBV19 and TRBJ1-1, with D hard to call. With 4 bases removed from V and 1 base from J, the gap between germline ends came to 10 bases. The CDR3 extends over 14 amino acids. Looked up from germline, CDR1 is LNHDA and CDR2 is SQIVND (reference sequence). CDR3: CASSTNFGNTEAFF. The CDR3 DNA reads as TGTGCCAGTAGTACAAATTTTGGGAACACTGAAGCTTTCTTT.

The sample holds many counts of this clonotype. V usage is TRBV11-2 and J usage is TRBJ1-2, with 7 bases fitting TRBD1. J lost 5 bases, V lost 5 bases, and 17 bases had no gene match. The CDR3 runs 17 residues. CDR1 is SGHAT and CDR2 is FQNNGV in the germline V gene. CDR3 region: CASSPQDRTAAGYGYTF. In nucleotides, the CDR3 is TGTGCCAGCAGCCCCCAGGACAGGACAGCCGCGGGTTATGGCTACACCTTC. Combining the CDR3 with reference TRBV11-2 and TRBJ1-2 gives the whole variable domain EAGVAQSPRYKIIEKRQSVAFWCNPISGHATLYWYQQILGQGPKLLIQFQNNGVVDDSQLPKDRFSAERLKGVDSTLKIQPAKLEDSAVYLCASSPQDRTAAGYGYTFGSGTRLTVV.

This clonotype was recorded many times. The CDR3 region has the DNA TGTGCCACCAGCAGAGTTTTCAAAGAGACCCAGTACTTC. Translating gives CATSRVFKETQYF. V usage is TRBV15 and J usage is TRBJ2-5; D call uncertain. The V end lost 1 base, the J end lost 3 bases, and 6 bases lay between the germline ends. There are 13 residues in the CDR3. Per the germline V gene, CDR1 is LNHNV and CDR2 is YYDKDF (reference sequence).

A few counts support this clonotype. The V and J genes are TRBV28 and TRBJ1-6; D uncertain. V lost 5 bases to trimming and J lost 9 bases, with 11 bases between them. The CDR3 has 13 amino acids. Germline assignment: CDR1 MDHEN and CDR2 SYDVKM. CDR3 sequence: CASSAFTASPLHF. In nucleotides, the CDR3 is TGTGCCAGCAGTGCATTTACCGCTTCACCCCTCCACTTT.

This clonotype occurred many times. The J gene is TRBJ1-1, the V gene TRBV12-3 or TRBV12-4; D possibly corresponds to TRBD1 (6 bases). There are 16 residues in the CDR3. V lost 5 bases and J 0 bases, leaving 16 bases between the germline ends. CDR3 nucleotides: TGTGCCAGCAGTCCCCACGGGGGCTCAATGAACACTGAAGCTTTCTTT. Translation gives CASSPHGGSMNTEAFF.

This clonotype was seen ten or more times. The rearrangement joins TRBV12-3 or TRBV12-4 to TRBJ2-7; 8 nucleotides match TRBD1. V lost 5 bases to trimming and J lost 3 bases; unmatched junction nucleotides: 6. The CDR3 sequence is 14 residues long. The chain's CDR3 is CASSPGGGFYEQYF. The CDR3 nucleotides are TGTGCCAGCAGTCCAGGGGGCGGTTTCTACGAGCAGTACTTC.

As concerns this clonotype: Possible read error: a much larger clone is one base away. CDR3 region: CASSRERVRNSGNTIYF. The CDR3 nucleotides are TGTGCCAGCAGCCGAGAGCGCGTCCGAAACTCTGGAAACACCATATATTTT. V usage is TRBV11-2 and J usage is TRBJ1-3; D is uncertain. Germline CDR1 reads SGHAT; CDR2 reads FQNNGV. Trimming stripped 5 bases from V and 0 bases from J, with 17 bases between. CDR3 length equals 17 residues.

This clonotype was observed at least ten times. The chain combines TRBV6-4 with TRBJ2-7; D uncertain. V was cut by 5 bases and J by 1 base, with 12 bases left in between. The CDR3 consists of 14 residues. Germline CDR1 MRHNA, CDR2 SNTAGT. In DNA form, the CDR3 reads TGTGCCAGCAGTTACTTCTCGCCGTCCTACGAGCAGTACTTC. This codes for CASSYFSPSYEQYF.

This clonotype has a count of ten or more. The rearrangement joins TRBV27 to TRBJ2-5; 10 nucleotides agree with TRBD2. This CDR3 has 16 amino acids. J lost 1 base, V lost 4 bases, and 6 bases had no gene match. The germline V gene encodes CDR1 MNHEY and CDR2 SMNVEV (reference sequence). The CDR3 region is CASSSPGLASQETQYF. The CDR3 DNA reads TGTGCCAGCAGTTCTCCGGGACTAGCGAGCCAAGAGACCCAGTACTTC.

This clonotype was picked up many times. The chain combines TRBV28 with TRBJ1-2; D is ambiguous. Germline V CDR1 and CDR2: MDHEN, SYDVKM. V was clipped by 3 bases and J by 4 bases, with 3 bases between them. This CDR3 contains 11 residues. The chain's CDR3 is CASSFIYGYTF. The CDR3 DNA follows: TGTGCCAGCAGTTTCATCTATGGCTACACCTTC.

The V and J genes are TRBV6-1 and TRBJ1-6; maybe TRBD1 (6 bases). The germline V gene has CDR1 MNHNS and CDR2 SASEGT. There are 15 residues in the CDR3. Trimming removed 6 bases from V and 4 bases from J, with 13 bases in between. CDR3 sequence: CASSATGRYNSPLHF. As DNA, the CDR3 is TGTGCCAGCAGCGCAACAGGGAGGTATAATTCACCCCTCCACTTT.

At least ten counts were recorded for this clonotype. The chain has TRBV19 and TRBJ2-7, with 8 bases identical to TRBD1. Germline-derived CDR1 and CDR2 are LNHDA and SQIVND (reference sequence). The CDR3 loop spans 15 amino acids. V was clipped by 4 bases and J by 1 base; unmatched bases: 6. The DNA for the CDR3 is TGTGCCAGTAGTAAAGGGACAGGTCCTTCCTACGAGCAGTACTTC. It specifies CASSKGTGPSYEQYF. Looking up the rest from reference TRBV19 and TRBJ2-7 gives the full variable domain: DGGITQSPKYLFRKEGQNVTLSCEQNLNHDAMYWYRQDPGQGLRLIYYSQIVNDFQKGDIAEGYSVSREKKESFPLTVTSAQKNPTAFYLCASSKGTGPSYEQYFGPGTRLTVT.

This clonotype was found many times. The rearrangement uses TRBV12-3 or TRBV12-4 and TRBJ2-7, with D perhaps matching TRBD2 (6 bases). The CDR3 length is 15 residues. Between the trimmed V and J ends, which lost 11 bases and 2 bases, there was a span of 22 bases. The CDR3 here is CAGKGSSVVPYEQYF. DNA of the CDR3: TGTGCCGGCAAAGGCTCTAGCGTGGTCCCCTACGAGCAGTACTTC.

A word on this clonotype: A read error may be the cause here, since a much bigger clone is one base away. The chain carries TRBV28 and TRBJ1-1, with D unclear. Germline values: CDR1 MDHEN, CDR2 SYDVKM. Trimming pared 2 bases from V and 6 bases from J, leaving 13 bases between. The CDR3 consists of 14 residues. The CDR3 region is CASSLIRGNSEAFF. Written as DNA, the CDR3 is TGTGCCAGCAGTTTAATCCGGGGAAACTCTGAAGCTTTCTTT.

The V gene is TRBV27, the J gene TRBJ1-2; D unclear. Trimming cost V 3 bases and J 2 bases, with 7 bases left between them. CDR1 and CDR2 from the germline V gene are MNHEY and SMNVEV (reference sequence). The CDR3 contains 13 residues. The DNA of the CDR3 is TGTGCCAGCAGTTTTTCTGCCAACTATGGCTACACCTTC. As protein: CASSFSANYGYTF.

V is TRBV11-2 and J is TRBJ2-5, with D possibly being TRBD1 (5 bases). This CDR3 contains 14 residues. The germline V and J ends were trimmed by 0 bases and 7 bases, with 12 bases remaining between them. Germline assignment: CDR1 SGHAT and CDR2 FQNNGV. CDR3 protein: CASSLDRQGGTQYF. The CDR3 coding sequence is TGTGCCAGCAGCTTAGATCGGCAGGGTGGGACCCAGTACTTC.

The CDR3 spells CASSPGLAGVVGEQYF. For the CDR3, the DNA is TGCGCCAGCAGCCCGGGACTAGCGGGAGTCGTGGGGGAGCAGTACTTC. The chain combines TRBV5-1 with TRBJ2-7, with 14 bases identical to TRBD2. CDR3 length: 16 amino acids. The junction had 10 bases not matched to a gene; V was cut back by 4 bases and J by 7 bases. CDR1 is SGHRS, CDR2 YFSETQ, per germline. Filled out from reference TRBV5-1 and TRBJ2-7, the complete variable domain reads KAGVTQTPRYLIKTRGQQVTLSCSPISGHRSVSWYQQTPGQGLQFLFEYFSETQRNKGNFPGRFSGRQFSNSRSEMNVSTLELGDSALYLCASSPGLAGVVGEQYFGPGTRLTVT.

This clonotype showed up many times. This chain connects TRBV7-2 to TRBJ2-7, with D maybe TRBD2 (5 bases). Trimming cost V 5 bases and J 6 bases, with 11 bases left between them. The CDR3 contains 12 residues. Per the germline V gene, CDR1 is SGHTA and CDR2 is FQGNSA. The CDR3 is CASSVGVSEQYF. The CDR3 nucleotides read TGTGCCAGCAGCGTCGGGGTATCCGAGCAGTACTTC.

Of note for this clonotype: This may stem from a read error, because a much larger clone lies one nucleotide away. J is TRBJ1-1 and V is TRBV5-1; D is undetermined. Trimming cost V 2 bases and J 1 base, with 9 bases left between them. This CDR3 is built from 14 residues. Germline V gene lookup returns CDR1 SGHRS and CDR2 YFSETQ. Here the CDR3 DNA reads TGCGCCAGCAGCTTTCTTGACCCGAACACTGAAGCTTTCTTT. As protein: CASSFLDPNTEAFF.

This clonotype was recorded many times. V usage is TRBV12-3 or TRBV12-4 and J usage is TRBJ2-7; D ambiguous. The CDR3 is 12 residues long. With 8 bases removed from V and 2 bases from J, the gap between germline ends came to 10 bases. The CDR3 region is CASSPYTYEQYF. DNA of the CDR3: TGTGCCAGCTCCCCGTATACCTACGAGCAGTACTTC.

Ten or more counts support this clonotype. The chain combines TRBV19 with TRBJ1-5; D call uncertain. Looked up from germline, CDR1 is LNHDA and CDR2 is SQIVND (reference sequence). The V and J ends lost 6 bases and 2 bases respectively, with 14 bases between them. The CDR3 loop spans 15 amino acids. This chain's CDR3 is CASSPPWGGNQPQHF. CDR3 nucleotide sequence: TGTGCCAGTAGCCCTCCTTGGGGAGGCAATCAGCCCCAGCATTTT.

This chain uses TRBV5-5 with TRBJ1-2; D may be TRBD1 (5 bases). The CDR3 consists of 14 residues. Germline-derived CDR1 and CDR2 are SGHKS and YYEKEE (reference sequence). The ends were cut back, 4 bases at V and 2 bases at J, with 12 bases in the middle. CDR3 coding DNA: TGTGCCAGCAGCCCCCATCAGGGAAACTATGGCTACACCTTC. As protein: CASSPHQGNYGYTF. Together with reference TRBV5-5 and TRBJ1-2, the CDR3 gives the full variable domain: DAGVTQSPTHLIKTRGQQVTLRCSPISGHKSVSWYQQVLGQGPQFIFQYYEKEERGRGNFPDRFSARQFPNYSSELNVNALLLGDSALYLCASSPHQGNYGYTFGSGTRLTVV.

This clonotype was detected many times. The genes are TRBV6-2 or TRBV6-3 and TRBJ2-4; D remains ambiguous. Germline V gene lookup returns CDR1 MNHEY and CDR2 SVGEGT. Trimming took 6 bases from V and 0 from J, leaving 3 bases between them. The CDR3 extends over 12 amino acids. This CDR3 reads CASSLAKNIQYF. The CDR3 DNA reads TGTGCCAGCAGCCTAGCCAAAAACATTCAGTACTTC.

This clonotype has ten or more counts. The gene calls are TRBV6-5 and TRBJ1-5, with D perhaps matching TRBD1 (5 bases). CDR3 length equals 15 residues. V was trimmed by 0 bases and J by 1 base, leaving 7 bases between them. Germline V gene data show CDR1 as MNHEY and CDR2 as SVGAGI. CDR3 region: CASSYSWGSNQPQHF. The CDR3 nucleotides are TGTGCCAGCAGTTACTCGTGGGGGAGCAATCAGCCCCAGCATTTT.